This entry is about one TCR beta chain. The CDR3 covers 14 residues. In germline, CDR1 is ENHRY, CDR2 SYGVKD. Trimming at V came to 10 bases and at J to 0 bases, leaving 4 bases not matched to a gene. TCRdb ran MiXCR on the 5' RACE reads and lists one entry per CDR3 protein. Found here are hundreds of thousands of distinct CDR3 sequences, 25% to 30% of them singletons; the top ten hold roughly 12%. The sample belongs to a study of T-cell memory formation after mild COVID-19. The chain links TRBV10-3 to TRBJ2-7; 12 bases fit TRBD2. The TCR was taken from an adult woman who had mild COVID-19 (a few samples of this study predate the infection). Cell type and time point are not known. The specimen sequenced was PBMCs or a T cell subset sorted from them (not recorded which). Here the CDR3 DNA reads TGTGCCACCTCTAGCGGGGGGGCCTCCTACGAGCAGTACTTC. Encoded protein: CATSSGGASYEQYF.